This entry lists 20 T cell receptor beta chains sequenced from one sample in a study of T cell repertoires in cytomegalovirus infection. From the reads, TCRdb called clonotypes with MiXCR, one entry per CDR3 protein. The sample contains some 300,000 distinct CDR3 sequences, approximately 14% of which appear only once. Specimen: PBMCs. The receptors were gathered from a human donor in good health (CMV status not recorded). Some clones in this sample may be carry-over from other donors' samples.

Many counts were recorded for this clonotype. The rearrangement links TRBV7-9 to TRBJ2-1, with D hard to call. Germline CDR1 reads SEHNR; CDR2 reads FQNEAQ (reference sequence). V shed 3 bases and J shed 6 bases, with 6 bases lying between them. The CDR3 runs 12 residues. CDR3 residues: CASSLNFNEQFF. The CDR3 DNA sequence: TGTGCCAGCAGCTTGAACTTCAATGAGCAGTTCTTC.

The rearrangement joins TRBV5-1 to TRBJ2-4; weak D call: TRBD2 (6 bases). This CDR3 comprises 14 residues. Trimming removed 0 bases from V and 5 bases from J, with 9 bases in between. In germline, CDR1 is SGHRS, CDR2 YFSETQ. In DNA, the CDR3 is TGCGCCAGCAGCTTGGGGGACTTCCAAAACATTCAGTACTTC. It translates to CASSLGDFQNIQYF.

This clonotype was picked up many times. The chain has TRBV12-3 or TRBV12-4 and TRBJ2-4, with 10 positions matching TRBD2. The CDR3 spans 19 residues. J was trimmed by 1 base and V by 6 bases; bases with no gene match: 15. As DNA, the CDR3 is TGTGCCAGCAGGCCGCCAGGAGCGGGGGGGCCGGGGGCCAAAAACATTCAGTACTTC. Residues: CASRPPGAGGPGAKNIQYF.

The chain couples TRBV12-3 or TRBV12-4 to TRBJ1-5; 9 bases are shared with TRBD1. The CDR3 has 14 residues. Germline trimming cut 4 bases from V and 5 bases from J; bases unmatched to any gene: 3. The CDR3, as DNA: TGTGCCAGCAGTTACAGGGGGCAGGATCAGCCCCAGCATTTT. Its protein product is CASSYRGQDQPQHF.

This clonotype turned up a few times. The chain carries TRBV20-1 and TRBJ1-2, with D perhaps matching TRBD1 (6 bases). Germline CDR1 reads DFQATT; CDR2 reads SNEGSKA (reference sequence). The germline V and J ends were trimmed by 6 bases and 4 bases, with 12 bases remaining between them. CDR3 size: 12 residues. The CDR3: CSAPDRLYGYTF. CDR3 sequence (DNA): TGCAGTGCCCCCGACAGGCTCTATGGCTACACCTTC.

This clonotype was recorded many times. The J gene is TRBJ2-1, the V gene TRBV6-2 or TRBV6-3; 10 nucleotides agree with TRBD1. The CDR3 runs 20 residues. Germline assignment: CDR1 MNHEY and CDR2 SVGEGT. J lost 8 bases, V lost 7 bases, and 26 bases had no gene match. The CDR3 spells CASNLTPGQGFAGDLHEQFF. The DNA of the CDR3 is TGTGCCAGCAATCTAACACCGGGACAGGGGTTTGCGGGAGATCTCCATGAGCAGTTCTTC.

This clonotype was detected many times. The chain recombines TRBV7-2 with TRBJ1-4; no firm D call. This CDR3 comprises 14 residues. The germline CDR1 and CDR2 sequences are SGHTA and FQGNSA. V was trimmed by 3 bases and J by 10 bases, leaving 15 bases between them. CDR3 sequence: CASSLDPQGGKLFF. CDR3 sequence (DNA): TGTGCCAGCAGCTTGGACCCCCAAGGTGGAAAACTGTTTTTT.

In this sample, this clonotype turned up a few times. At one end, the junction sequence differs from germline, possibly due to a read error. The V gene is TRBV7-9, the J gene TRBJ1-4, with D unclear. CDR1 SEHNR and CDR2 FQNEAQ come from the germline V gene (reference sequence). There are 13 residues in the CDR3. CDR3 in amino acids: CASSLERAAPLRF. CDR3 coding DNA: TGTGCCAGCAGCTTAGAAAGGGCAGCACCTCTCCGTTTT. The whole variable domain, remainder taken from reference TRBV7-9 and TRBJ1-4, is DTGVSQNPRHKITKRGQNVTFRCDPISEHNRLYWYRQTLGQGPEFLTYFQNEAQLEKSRLLSDRFSAERPKGSFSTLEIQRTEQGDSAMYLCASSLERAAPLRFGSGTQLSVL.

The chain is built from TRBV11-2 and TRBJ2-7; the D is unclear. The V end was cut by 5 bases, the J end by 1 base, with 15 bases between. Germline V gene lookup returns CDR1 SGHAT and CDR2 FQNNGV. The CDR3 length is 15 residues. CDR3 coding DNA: TGTGCCAGCAGCCCCGGGCCTACCATTTCCTACGAGCAGTACTTC. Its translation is CASSPGPTISYEQYF.

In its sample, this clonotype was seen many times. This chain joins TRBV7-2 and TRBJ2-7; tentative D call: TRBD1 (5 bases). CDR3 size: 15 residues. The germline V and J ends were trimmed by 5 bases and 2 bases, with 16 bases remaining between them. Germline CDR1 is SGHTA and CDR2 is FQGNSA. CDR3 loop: CASSPVGRLAYEQYF. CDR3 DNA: TGTGCCAGCAGCCCCGTGGGGCGATTAGCCTACGAGCAGTACTTC.

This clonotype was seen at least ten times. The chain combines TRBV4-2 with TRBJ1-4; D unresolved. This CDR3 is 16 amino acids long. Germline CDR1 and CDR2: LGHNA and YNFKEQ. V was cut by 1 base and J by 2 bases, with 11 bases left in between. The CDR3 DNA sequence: TGTGCCAGCAGCCAAGTCACGGGCAGGACTAATGAAAAACTGTTTTTT. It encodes CASSQVTGRTNEKLFF.

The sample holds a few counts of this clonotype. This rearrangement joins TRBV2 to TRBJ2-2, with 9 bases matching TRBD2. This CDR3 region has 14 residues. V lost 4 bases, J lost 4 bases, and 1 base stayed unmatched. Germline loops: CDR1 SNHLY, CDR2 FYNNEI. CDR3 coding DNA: TGTGCCAGCAGTGGACTAGCGGTCACCGGGGAGCTGTTTTTT. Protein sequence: CASSGLAVTGELFF.

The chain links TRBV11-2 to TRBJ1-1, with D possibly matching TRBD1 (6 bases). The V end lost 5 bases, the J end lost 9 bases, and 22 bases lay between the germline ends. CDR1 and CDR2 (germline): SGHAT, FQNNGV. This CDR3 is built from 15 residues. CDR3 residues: CASSPRGGGTIQAFF. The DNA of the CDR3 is TGTGCCAGCAGCCCACGGGGAGGGGGAACGATCCAAGCTTTCTTT.

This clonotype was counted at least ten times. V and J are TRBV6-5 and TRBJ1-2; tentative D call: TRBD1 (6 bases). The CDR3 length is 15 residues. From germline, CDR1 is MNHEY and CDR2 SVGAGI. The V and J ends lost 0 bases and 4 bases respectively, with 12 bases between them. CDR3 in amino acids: CASSYSSTGPYGYTF. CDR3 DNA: TGTGCCAGCAGTTACTCGAGTACAGGGCCCTATGGCTACACCTTC.

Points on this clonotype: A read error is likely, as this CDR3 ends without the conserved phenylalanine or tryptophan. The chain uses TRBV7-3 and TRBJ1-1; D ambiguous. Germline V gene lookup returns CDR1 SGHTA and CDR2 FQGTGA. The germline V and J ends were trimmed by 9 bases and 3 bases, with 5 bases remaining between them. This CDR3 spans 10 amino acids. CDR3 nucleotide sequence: TGTGCCAGGGGAGACACTGAAGCTTTCTTG. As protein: CARGDTEAFL.

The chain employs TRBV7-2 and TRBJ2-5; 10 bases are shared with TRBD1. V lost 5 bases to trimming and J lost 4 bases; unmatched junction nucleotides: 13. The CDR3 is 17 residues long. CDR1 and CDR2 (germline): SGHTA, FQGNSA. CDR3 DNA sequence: TGTGCCAGCAGCAGACAAGACAGGGGGCTCAGATTAGAGACCCAGTACTTC. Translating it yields CASSRQDRGLRLETQYF. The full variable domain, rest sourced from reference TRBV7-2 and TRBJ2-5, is GAGVSQSPSNKVTEKGKDVELRCDPISGHTALYWYRQSLGQGLEFLIYFQGNSAPDKSGLPSDRFSAERTGGSVSTLTIQRTQQEDSAVYLCASSRQDRGLRLETQYFGPGTRLLVL.

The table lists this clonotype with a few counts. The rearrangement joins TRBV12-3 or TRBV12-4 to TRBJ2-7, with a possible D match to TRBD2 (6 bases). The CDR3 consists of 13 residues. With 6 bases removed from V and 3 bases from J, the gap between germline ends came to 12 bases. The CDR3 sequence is CASRDSSGYEQYF. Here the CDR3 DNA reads TGTGCCAGCAGGGATAGTAGCGGCTACGAGCAGTACTTC.

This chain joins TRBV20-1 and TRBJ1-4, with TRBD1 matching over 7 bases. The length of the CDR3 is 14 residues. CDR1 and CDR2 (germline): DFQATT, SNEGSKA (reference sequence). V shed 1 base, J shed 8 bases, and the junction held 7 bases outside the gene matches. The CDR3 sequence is CSARVGGGGEKLFF. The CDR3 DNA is TGCAGTGCTAGAGTCGGAGGGGGCGGGGAAAAACTGTTTTTT.

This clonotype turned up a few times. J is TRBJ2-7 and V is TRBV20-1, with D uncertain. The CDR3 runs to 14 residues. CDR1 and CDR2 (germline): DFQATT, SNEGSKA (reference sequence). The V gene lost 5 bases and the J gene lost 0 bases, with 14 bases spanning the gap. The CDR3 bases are TGCAGTGCTTTAAGTCCCTCGAGCTCCTACGAGCAGTACTTC. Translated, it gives CSALSPSSSYEQYF.

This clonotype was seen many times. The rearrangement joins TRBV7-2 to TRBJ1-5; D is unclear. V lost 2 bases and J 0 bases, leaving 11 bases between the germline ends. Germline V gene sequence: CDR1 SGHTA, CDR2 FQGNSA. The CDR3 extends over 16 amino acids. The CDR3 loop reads CASSLLGKNSNQPQHF. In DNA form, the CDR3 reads TGTGCCAGCAGCTTATTGGGAAAGAATAGCAATCAGCCCCAGCATTTT.